Listed here are 30 T cell receptor beta chains from one sample, sequenced in a study of beta chain features in type 1 diabetes. Sequenced material consisted of expressed TCRB transcripts (all of the isolated RNA was reverse transcribed). Profiling relied on immunoSEQ multiplex PCR, and the TCRdb table lists in-frame clones only, not all of them. The sample holds hundreds of thousands of clones; 13% to 15% are singletons and the top ten take roughly 6.7%. Material: central memory CD4+ T cells from blood. Source of these receptors: a young man in good health.

CDR3 loop: CASSPILGQGLYGYTF. The CDR3 DNA sequence: TGTGCCAGCAGCCCCATTCTGGGACAGGGTTTATATGGCTACACCTTC. V and J are TRBV7-9 and TRBJ1-2; 9 nucleotides align to TRBD1. After removal of 5 bases from V and 5 bases from J, the junction contained 12 bases not matched to a gene. This CDR3 contains 16 residues. Per germline, CDR1 SEHNR and CDR2 FQNEAQ (reference sequence). Full variable domain (remainder filled in from reference TRBV7-9 and TRBJ1-2): DTGVSQNPRHKITKRGQNVTFRCDPISEHNRLYWYRQTLGQGPEFLTYFQNEAQLEKSRLLSDRFSAERPKGSFSTLEIQRTEQGDSAMYLCASSPILGQGLYGYTFGSGTRLTVV.

The rearrangement uses TRBV4-3 and TRBJ2-5; 9 bases align to TRBD2. CDR1 is LGHNA, CDR2 YSLEER, per germline. The CDR3 contains 17 residues. V was pared by 0 bases and J by 3 bases, with 8 bases of the junction left unmatched. The CDR3 sequence: CASSQDRYSSGEETQYF. The CDR3 coding sequence is TGCGCCAGCAGCCAAGATCGATACTCTAGCGGGGAAGAGACCCAGTACTTC.

The rearrangement joins TRBV11-2 to TRBJ1-5; 11 bases align to TRBD1. With 4 bases clipped from V and 4 bases from J, the junction kept 6 bases outside the gene matches. The CDR3 is 16 amino acids. Germline V CDR1 and CDR2: SGHAT, FQNNGV. For the CDR3, the DNA is TGTGCCAGCAGCTCCGGGACAGGGGGGCCAAATCAGCCCCAGCATTTT. It yields the protein CASSSGTGGPNQPQHF.

The rearrangement links TRBV11-2 to TRBJ2-7; 9 bases are a match to TRBD1. This CDR3 has 15 residues. From germline, CDR1 is SGHAT and CDR2 FQNNGV. J lost 12 bases, V lost 0 bases, and 12 bases had no gene match. The CDR3 sequence is CASSLDLLQGAMRYF. The DNA for the CDR3 is TGTGCCAGCAGCTTAGACCTTCTACAGGGGGCGATGAGGTACTTC.

The sample holds many counts of this clone. This sequence joins TRBV25-1 and TRBJ1-1; no clear D gene. The CDR3 extends over 13 amino acids. The V gene's germline CDR1 is MGHDK and CDR2 SYGVNS. Trimming shortened V by 2 bases and J by 6 bases, and 10 bases separated the two germline ends. The CDR3 coding sequence is TGTGCCAGCAGTGAAGCCTTAGGGTCTGAAGCTTTCTTT. Translated: CASSEALGSEAFF.

This sequence joins TRBV6-6 and TRBJ1-2; possible D gene TRBD1, 6 bases. V lost 5 bases and J 5 bases, leaving 15 bases between the germline ends. Germline V CDR1 and CDR2: MNHNY, SVGAGI (reference sequence). The CDR3 sequence is 14 residues long. CDR3 residues: CASSAVQGSYGYTF. The CDR3 nucleotides read TGTGCCAGCAGTGCGGTACAGGGATCGTATGGCTACACCTTC.

This clone occurred a few times. This chain joins TRBV19 and TRBJ1-2, with 7 bases that match TRBD1. Germline CDR1 reads LNHDA; CDR2 reads SQIVND (reference sequence). Losses at the gene ends were 3 bases for V and 4 bases for J; bases not matched to a gene: 2. The CDR3 spans 13 residues. CDR3 sequence: CASSIRGTYGYTF. As DNA, the CDR3 is TGTGCCAGTAGTATCAGGGGGACCTATGGCTACACCTTC. The full variable domain, with the rest looked up from reference TRBV19 and TRBJ1-2, is DGGITQSPKYLFRKEGQNVTLSCEQNLNHDAMYWYRQDPGQGLRLIYYSQIVNDFQKGDIAEGYSVSREKKESFPLTVTSAQKNPTAFYLCASSIRGTYGYTFGSGTRLTVV.

The chain has TRBV14 and TRBJ2-5; 8 bases are shared with TRBD2. Germline lookup yields CDR1 SGHDN and CDR2 FVKESK. Unmatched junction bases numbered 9, after V lost 1 base and J lost 2 bases. The length of the CDR3 is 17 residues. CDR3 amino acids: CASSQASSGRLQETQYF. CDR3 coding DNA: TGTGCCAGCAGCCAAGCCTCTAGCGGGCGATTACAAGAGACCCAGTACTTC.

This clone came up a few times. This same CDR3 is encoded by further DNA sequences in the sample. This sequence joins TRBV20-1 and TRBJ2-1, with 7 bases matching TRBD2. Trimming removed 5 bases from V and 5 bases from J; junction bases left unmatched: 0. Per germline, CDR1 DFQATT and CDR2 SNEGSKA (reference sequence). The CDR3 sequence is 11 residues long. The CDR3 DNA sequence: TGCAGTGCTCGGGGGGACAATGAGCAGTTCTTC. It codes for CSARGDNEQFF.

This clone turned up a few times. The V call is TRBV5-6, the J call TRBJ1-1; D remains ambiguous. V lost 2 bases to trimming and J lost 2 bases, with 10 bases between them. This CDR3 is built from 14 residues. Germline V gene lookup returns CDR1 SGHDT and CDR2 YYEEEE. This chain's CDR3 is CASSFPGANTEAFF. CDR3 nucleotide sequence: TGTGCCAGCAGCTTCCCCGGAGCCAACACTGAAGCTTTCTTT. Combining the CDR3 with reference TRBV5-6 and TRBJ1-1 gives the whole variable domain DAGVTQSPTHLIKTRGQQVTLRCSPKSGHDTVSWYQQALGQGPQFIFQYYEEEERQRGNFPDRFSGHQFPNYSSELNVNALLLGDSALYLCASSFPGANTEAFFGQGTRLTVV.

J is TRBJ1-2 and V is TRBV7-6; D might be TRBD1 (5 bases). Deletions cut 2 bases from V and 1 base from J, with 14 bases between. There are 16 residues in the CDR3. Per the germline V gene, CDR1 is SGHVS and CDR2 is FNYEAQ. This CDR3 is CASSLQGFNLNYGYTF. The CDR3 coding sequence is TGTGCCAGCAGCTTACAGGGTTTCAACCTTAACTATGGCTACACCTTC.

V and J are TRBV28 and TRBJ1-1; maybe TRBD1 (5 bases). Germline CDR1 and CDR2: MDHEN and SYDVKM. V was clipped by 5 bases and J by 5 bases, with 18 bases between them. CDR3 length equals 15 residues. CDR3 bases: TGTGCCAGCAGTCCCCCCGCAGGGTTGGGGACTGAAGCTTTCTTT. Amino acids: CASSPPAGLGTEAFF.

In this sample, this clone turned up a few times. This chain joins TRBV7-9 and TRBJ1-2, with 10 bases fitting TRBD1. Germline V gene sequence: CDR1 SEHNR, CDR2 FQNEAQ (reference sequence). This CDR3 contains 14 residues. The V segment lost 3 bases and the J segment 5 bases; nucleotides outside the gene matches: 3. The CDR3 region is CASSLGTGAYGYTF. As DNA, the CDR3 is TGTGCCAGCAGCTTGGGGACAGGGGCGTATGGCTACACCTTC. Drawing the rest from reference TRBV7-9 and TRBJ1-2, the complete variable domain is DTGVSQNPRHKITKRGQNVTFRCDPISEHNRLYWYRQTLGQGPEFLTYFQNEAQLEKSRLLSDRFSAERPKGSFSTLEIQRTEQGDSAMYLCASSLGTGAYGYTFGSGTRLTVV.

This clone has just a few counts. The V gene is TRBV9, the J gene TRBJ2-5, with 12 bases matching TRBD2. Germline V gene lookup returns CDR1 SGDLS and CDR2 YYNGEE. V lost 1 base, J lost 4 bases, and 2 bases stayed unmatched. The CDR3 is 15 amino acids. The CDR3 bases are TGTGCCAGCAGCGTAACGACTAGCGGGGGAGAGACCCAGTACTTC. It translates to CASSVTTSGGETQYF.

This chain joins TRBV5-1 and TRBJ2-2; TRBD2 aligns across 9 bases. CDR1 is SGHRS, CDR2 YFSETQ, per germline. CDR3 size: 16 residues. V was pared by 2 bases and J by 0 bases, with 2 bases of the junction left unmatched. As DNA, the CDR3 is TGCGCCAGCAGCTTCCTAGCGGGGACGAACACCGGGGAGCTGTTTTTT. Protein product: CASSFLAGTNTGELFF.

This clone was counted a few times. The junction departs from the called germline gene at one end, perhaps through a read error. The J gene is TRBJ1-5, the V gene TRBV10-3; possibly TRBD1 for D (5 bases). CDR1 is ENHRY, CDR2 SYGVKD, per germline. The CDR3 extends over 15 amino acids. The CDR3 is CASSYDGASNQPQHF. The CDR3 DNA reads as TGTGCCAGCAGTTACGATGGGGCTAGCAATCAGCCCCAGCATTTT.

The CDR3 loop is CASSPSGRRYGYTF. In DNA, the CDR3 is TGCGCCAGCAGCCCTTCGGGGCGGAGGTATGGCTACACCTTC. J is TRBJ1-2 and V is TRBV4-3; tentative D call: TRBD1 (5 bases). Germline CDR1 is LGHNA and CDR2 is YSLEER. The CDR3 extends over 14 amino acids. The V end lost 4 bases, the J end lost 5 bases, and 14 bases lay between the germline ends.

V gene TRBV6-1 combines with J gene TRBJ2-3; the D gene is possibly TRBD1 (6 bases). CDR3 size: 14 residues. Germline CDR1 reads MNHNS; CDR2 reads SASEGT. Trimming left V 10 bases short and J 0 bases short, with 14 bases between. CDR3 sequence: CAISGGQSTDTQYF. The CDR3 nucleotides read TGTGCCATCTCAGGAGGACAGAGCACAGATACGCAGTATTTT.

The rearrangement links TRBV2 to TRBJ2-5; D is possibly TRBD1 or TRBD2 (5 bases each). Germline V CDR1 and CDR2: SNHLY, FYNNEI. The CDR3 covers 13 residues. The ends were cut back, 7 bases at V and 1 base at J, with 10 bases in the middle. The CDR3: CASTGTPQETQYF. The CDR3 DNA reads TGTGCCAGCACCGGGACCCCCCAAGAGACCCAGTACTTC. The full variable domain, completed using reference TRBV2 and TRBJ2-5, is EPEVTQTPSHQVTQMGQEVILRCVPISNHLYFYWYRQILGQKVEFLVSFYNNEISEKSEIFDDQFSVERPDGSNFTLKIRSTKLEDSAMYFCASTGTPQETQYFGPGTRLLVL.

This clone occurred a few times. The chain couples TRBV29-1 to TRBJ1-1; D not certain. V lost 5 bases and J 2 bases, leaving 12 bases between the germline ends. Germline values: CDR1 SQVTM, CDR2 ANQGSEA. This CDR3 has 13 residues. CDR3 loop: CSVRLSLNTEAFF. CDR3 nucleotide sequence: TGCAGCGTTCGGCTGAGCTTAAACACTGAAGCTTTCTTT.

This clone was detected a few times. The gene calls are TRBV4-3 and TRBJ2-7; D ambiguous. V lost 4 bases to trimming and J lost 3 bases, with 10 bases between them. The CDR3 consists of 13 residues. Germline CDR1 and CDR2: LGHNA and YSLEER. The CDR3 loop is CASSRQVGYEQYF. CDR3 DNA: TGCGCCAGCAGCCGGCAGGTGGGCTACGAGCAGTACTTC.

This clone was seen repeatedly, ten times or more. The chain carries TRBV9 and TRBJ1-2, with a weak D call TRBD1 (6 bases). The CDR3 runs 12 residues. Per the germline V gene, CDR1 is SGDLS and CDR2 is YYNGEE. Trimming took off 4 bases at V and 8 bases at J, with 12 bases between the two ends. CDR3 sequence (DNA): TGTGCCAGCAGCCCGAGGGACACCGGCTACACCTTC. Amino acid sequence: CASSPRDTGYTF.

The chain has TRBV6-5 and TRBJ1-5, with 10 nucleotides matching TRBD1. The CDR3 runs to 16 residues. Germline V gene data show CDR1 as MNHEY and CDR2 as SVGAGI. V was pared by 4 bases and J by 2 bases, with 5 bases of the junction left unmatched. CDR3 DNA: TGTGCCAGCAGTTCCCAGGGGACAGGGGGCAATCAGCCCCAGCATTTT. Protein sequence: CASSSQGTGGNQPQHF.

This chain links TRBV6-1 with TRBJ1-1; a possible D gene is TRBD1 (5 bases). CDR3 length equals 13 residues. Germline loops: CDR1 MNHNS, CDR2 SASEGT. V lost 8 bases to trimming and J lost 4 bases, with 14 bases between them. This chain's CDR3 is CASLRLGGTEAFF. CDR3 in DNA: TGTGCCAGCCTCAGACTCGGGGGCACTGAAGCTTTCTTT.

The chain joins TRBV5-1 to TRBJ2-7; D could derive from TRBD1 or TRBD2 (5 bases each). Trimming stripped 2 bases from V and 5 bases from J, with 11 bases between. From germline, CDR1 is SGHRS and CDR2 YFSETQ. The CDR3 runs 13 residues. CDR3 nucleotide sequence: TGCGCCAGCAGCTTCCTCAGGGACCACGAGCAGTACTTC. This gives the protein CASSFLRDHEQYF.

This clone has only a few counts. This rearrangement joins TRBV5-6 to TRBJ2-3; D perhaps matches TRBD2 (5 bases). V lost 4 bases, J lost 1 base, and 10 bases lay in between. This CDR3 spans 14 amino acids. CDR1 is SGHDT, CDR2 YYEEEE, per germline. The CDR3 region has the DNA TGTGCCAGCAGCCCGCCCGGGGGCACAGATACGCAGTATTTT. Its translation: CASSPPGGTDTQYF. The variable domain in full, completed from reference TRBV5-6 and TRBJ2-3, reads DAGVTQSPTHLIKTRGQQVTLRCSPKSGHDTVSWYQQALGQGPQFIFQYYEEEERQRGNFPDRFSGHQFPNYSSELNVNALLLGDSALYLCASSPPGGTDTQYFGPGTRLTVL.

V gene TRBV5-4 combines with J gene TRBJ1-2; D might be TRBD1 (6 bases). V was clipped by 0 bases and J by 4 bases, with 13 bases between them. From germline, CDR1 is SGHNT and CDR2 YYREEE (reference sequence). CDR3 length: 15 amino acids. CDR3 region: CASSLVQGHLYGYTF. The CDR3 DNA reads as TGTGCCAGCAGCTTGGTACAGGGCCATCTCTATGGCTACACCTTC.

In this sample, this clone turned up a few times. V gene TRBV7-2 combines with J gene TRBJ1-5; D ambiguous. Germline V CDR1 and CDR2: SGHTA, FQGNSA. V gave up 1 base and J gave up 4 bases, with 5 bases separating them. CDR3 size: 13 residues. CDR3 region: CASSLVRNQPQHF. The CDR3 coding sequence is TGTGCCAGCAGCTTAGTCCGGAATCAGCCCCAGCATTTT.

This clone was counted a few times. V is TRBV10-3 and J is TRBJ2-2; 8 nucleotides match TRBD2. The CDR3 sequence is 12 residues long. V was clipped by 10 bases and J by 6 bases; unmatched bases: 4. Looked up from germline, CDR1 is ENHRY and CDR2 is SYGVKD. CDR3 sequence: CATRLASGELFF. The CDR3 DNA reads TGTGCCACCCGACTAGCGTCCGGGGAGCTGTTTTTT.

This clone has just a few counts. The chain is built from TRBV28 and TRBJ2-3, with 7 bases fitting TRBD2. The CDR3 contains 16 residues. The junction had 8 bases not matched to a gene; V was cut back by 5 bases and J by 0 bases. Germline assignment: CDR1 MDHEN and CDR2 SYDVKM. The DNA of the CDR3 is TGTGCCAGCAGTCCCGCGCTAGCGGTTAGCACAGATACGCAGTATTTT. It specifies CASSPALAVSTDTQYF.